These 30 T cell receptor beta chains were sequenced from one sample in a study of OX40 agonist ivuxolimab in advanced cancers. Sequencing was performed with immunoSEQ multiplex PCR; in TCRdb, only in-frame clones are kept and a portion is missing. The profile shows tens of thousands of clones, more than 75% of them singletons. The input for sequencing was CD4+ or CD8+ T cells sorted from blood, taken in a trial of the OX40 agonist ivuxolimab. These receptors all come from an adult with an advanced solid tumor such as melanoma, head and neck, liver or kidney cancer.

This clone was seen a handful of times. The chain is built from TRBV4-2 and TRBJ2-2; 10 bases are shared with TRBD2. The CDR3 length is 18 residues. With 0 bases clipped from V and 10 bases from J, the junction kept 14 bases outside the gene matches. Per the germline V gene, CDR1 is LGHNA and CDR2 is YNFKEQ. CDR3 region: CASSQDVLLAGIGEELFF. In DNA form, the CDR3 reads TGTGCCAGCAGCCAAGACGTGTTACTAGCGGGGATAGGGGAGGAGCTGTTTTTT.

The chain combines TRBV7-9 with TRBJ2-6; D gene ambiguous. V was trimmed by 3 bases and J by 2 bases, leaving 11 bases between them. Germline CDR1 SEHNR, CDR2 FQNEAQ (reference sequence). The CDR3 runs 16 residues. The CDR3 loop is CASSLRRMAGANVLTF. In nucleotides, the CDR3 is TGTGCCAGCAGCTTGAGGAGAATGGCTGGGGCCAACGTCCTGACTTTC.

This clone was observed a handful of times. V and J are TRBV29-1 and TRBJ1-3; D might be TRBD1 (6 bases). Germline loops: CDR1 SQVTM, CDR2 ANQGSEA. This CDR3 contains 15 residues. The V end was cut by 0 bases, the J end by 4 bases, with 13 bases between. The CDR3 here is CSVEEGVDRGNTIYF. The CDR3 region has the DNA TGCAGCGTTGAAGAAGGGGTGGACAGAGGAAACACCATATATTTT.

The chain links TRBV7-2 to TRBJ1-6, with a tentative D call TRBD1 (5 bases). The CDR3 spans 16 residues. V was pared by 2 bases and J by 6 bases, with 14 bases between. Germline V gene sequence: CDR1 SGHTA, CDR2 FQGNSA. CDR3 coding DNA: TGTGCCAGCAGCTTAAAGTCTGGGGCTGTTAATTCACCCCTCCACTTT. It is translated as CASSLKSGAVNSPLHF.

This clone showed up just a few times. The rearrangement uses TRBV7-3 and TRBJ2-6, with D maybe TRBD2 (5 bases). The V gene's germline CDR1 is SGHTA and CDR2 FQGTGA. The V end lost 2 bases, the J end lost 0 bases, and 11 bases lay between the germline ends. The CDR3 totals 17 residues. The CDR3 loop reads CASSLYIGSSGANVLTF. CDR3 in DNA: TGTGCCAGCAGCTTATACATAGGGAGCTCTGGGGCCAACGTCCTGACTTTC. Variable domain in full (rest from reference TRBV7-3 and TRBJ2-6): GAGVSQTPSNKVTEKGKYVELRCDPISGHTALYWYRQSLGQGPEFLIYFQGTGAADDSGLPNDRFFAVRPEGSVSTLKIQRTERGDSAVYLCASSLYIGSSGANVLTFGAGSRLTVL.

A word on this clone: This CDR3 is also generated by other DNA sequences in the sample. V gene TRBV18 combines with J gene TRBJ1-2, with D maybe TRBD1 (5 bases). From germline, CDR1 is KGHSH and CDR2 LQKENI. The CDR3 loop spans 13 amino acids. V dropped 3 bases and J dropped 2 bases, with 7 bases sitting between them. CDR3 coding DNA: TGTGCCAGCTCACCCGGGGGGAACTATGGCTACACCTTC. It yields the protein CASSPGGNYGYTF.

This sequence joins TRBV7-2 and TRBJ2-7; the match to TRBD2 covers 8 bases. The germline gives CDR1 SGHTA, CDR2 FQGNSA. J gave up 0 bases and V 2 bases, and 3 bases lay outside the gene matches. This CDR3 is 15 amino acids long. The CDR3 protein is CASSLLAGGSYEQYF. The CDR3 region has the DNA TGTGCCAGCAGCTTATTGGCGGGGGGCTCCTACGAGCAGTACTTC.

The chain couples TRBV19 to TRBJ1-2; 7 nucleotides match TRBD1. Trimming at V came to 0 bases and at J to 2 bases, leaving 9 bases not matched to a gene. Germline values: CDR1 LNHDA, CDR2 SQIVND (reference sequence). There are 17 residues in the CDR3. CDR3 DNA sequence: TGTGCCAGTAGTATAGATGTAATGACAGGGAAGAACTATGGCTACACCTTC. As protein: CASSIDVMTGKNYGYTF.

The gene calls are TRBV10-2 and TRBJ2-2, with D unclear. This CDR3 contains 11 residues. In germline, CDR1 is WSHSY, CDR2 SAAADI. Trimming stripped 6 bases from V and 9 bases from J, with 8 bases between. The CDR3: CASRVSRELFF. The CDR3 DNA reads TGCGCCAGCAGAGTTAGCCGGGAGCTGTTTTTT.

The CDR3, as DNA: TGTGCCAGCAGCTCCAGGTTGGGACCTTACGAGCAGTACTTC. It specifies CASSSRLGPYEQYF. The rearrangement uses TRBV11-3 and TRBJ2-7; D could derive from TRBD1 or TRBD2 (5 bases each). CDR1 and CDR2 (germline): SGHNT, YENEEA. The CDR3 is 14 amino acids. Trimming shortened V by 4 bases and J by 4 bases, and 14 bases separated the two germline ends. The full variable domain, with the rest looked up from reference TRBV11-3 and TRBJ2-7, is EAGVVQSPRYKIIEKKQPVAFWCNPISGHNTLYWYLQNLGQGPELLIRYENEEAVDDSQLPKDRFSAERLKGVDSTLKIQPAELGDSAVYLCASSSRLGPYEQYFGPGTRLTVT.

In this sample, this clone turned up a few times. This chain links TRBV2 with TRBJ2-5; D remains unclear. The V and J ends lost 5 bases and 3 bases respectively, with 4 bases between them. The CDR3 covers 11 residues. Germline CDR1 is SNHLY and CDR2 is FYNNEI. The CDR3 nucleotides read TGTGCCAGCAGTTACGAAGAGACCCAGTACTTC. Translated, it gives CASSYEETQYF.

This clone has a single count. The chain links TRBV5-6 to TRBJ2-2, with 10 bases identical to TRBD2. With 2 bases clipped from V and 7 bases from J, the junction kept 5 bases outside the gene matches. Germline-derived CDR1 and CDR2 are SGHDT and YYEEEE. This CDR3 region has 15 residues. CDR3 in amino acids: CASSLAGGPLGELFF. The CDR3 DNA reads TGTGCCAGCAGCTTAGCGGGGGGGCCCCTCGGGGAGCTGTTTTTT.

The chain couples TRBV7-9 to TRBJ1-2; maybe TRBD1 (6 bases). Germline V gene sequence: CDR1 SEHNR, CDR2 FQNEAQ (reference sequence). The CDR3 consists of 15 residues. V lost 3 bases and J lost 2, with 13 bases in between. The CDR3 region has the DNA TGTGCCAGCAGCTTCCTGACCGACAGGAACTATGGCTACACCTTC. This gives the protein CASSFLTDRNYGYTF.

Here the CDR3 DNA reads TGTGCCAGCAGTTACCGCGGGGAGACCTACGAGCAGTACTTC. Amino acid sequence: CASSYRGETYEQYF. J is TRBJ2-7 and V is TRBV6-5; tentative D call: TRBD2 (6 bases). This CDR3 contains 14 residues. Germline CDR1 and CDR2: MNHEY and SVGAGI. V dropped 2 bases and J dropped 2 bases, with 10 bases sitting between them.

The V gene is TRBV7-2, the J gene TRBJ2-1, with D possibly being TRBD1 or TRBD2 (5 bases each). The germline V gene has CDR1 SGHTA and CDR2 FQGNSA. This CDR3 spans 14 amino acids. V gave up 5 bases and J gave up 5 bases, with 13 bases separating them. Here the CDR3 reads CASSGGILNNEQFF. CDR3 nucleotides: TGTGCCAGCAGCGGGGGTATATTAAACAATGAGCAGTTCTTC.

The chain has TRBV7-6 and TRBJ2-2; the match to TRBD1 covers 7 bases. The CDR3 runs to 14 residues. J was trimmed by 7 bases and V by 5 bases; bases with no gene match: 7. Germline V gene lookup returns CDR1 SGHVS and CDR2 FNYEAQ. CDR3: CASSPTGKDGELFF. The CDR3 nucleotides are TGTGCCAGCAGCCCGACAGGGAAGGACGGGGAGCTGTTTTTT.

DNA for the CDR3: TGTGCCAGCTCACCCCGAGACCCGATTATCCAAGAGACCCAGTACTTC. Translated: CASSPRDPIIQETQYF. The J gene is TRBJ2-5, the V gene TRBV18; D remains unclear. From germline, CDR1 is KGHSH and CDR2 LQKENI. The CDR3 runs 16 residues. The V gene lost 3 bases and the J gene lost 1 base, with 15 bases spanning the gap.

There are a few counts of this clone. The chain employs TRBV10-3 and TRBJ2-1; 13 nucleotides line up with TRBD2. J was trimmed by 6 bases and V by 10 bases; bases with no gene match: 6. Germline CDR1 is ENHRY and CDR2 is SYGVKD. The CDR3 length is 14 residues. This CDR3 reads CASHTSGGANEQFF. The DNA of the CDR3 is TGTGCCAGCCACACTAGCGGGGGGGCCAATGAGCAGTTCTTC.

Of note for this clone: A much larger clone sits a single nucleotide away, making a read error possible. The chain employs TRBV11-2 and TRBJ1-3; D gene uncertain. CDR3 size: 14 residues. V lost 2 bases and J 0 bases, leaving 5 bases between the germline ends. Germline CDR1 SGHAT, CDR2 FQNNGV. This chain's CDR3 is CASSLQSSGNTIYF. CDR3 bases: TGTGCCAGCAGCTTACAGAGCTCTGGAAACACCATATATTTT. The full variable domain, its missing parts supplied by reference TRBV11-2 and TRBJ1-3, is EAGVAQSPRYKIIEKRQSVAFWCNPISGHATLYWYQQILGQGPKLLIQFQNNGVVDDSQLPKDRFSAERLKGVDSTLKIQPAKLEDSAVYLCASSLQSSGNTIYFGEGSWLTVV.

This clone was found once. The CDR3 DNA is TGCGCCAGCAGTCCTCAGACAGGAACCAACTATGGCTACACCTTC. Residues: CASSPQTGTNYGYTF. The V gene is TRBV10-2, the J gene TRBJ1-2; TRBD1 might be the D (6 bases). Germline values: CDR1 WSHSY, CDR2 SAAADI. The V end was cut by 5 bases, the J end by 2 bases, with 15 bases between. The CDR3 loop spans 15 amino acids.

The chain joins TRBV11-2 to TRBJ1-6; no reliable D call. This CDR3 is built from 14 residues. Looked up from germline, CDR1 is SGHAT and CDR2 is FQNNGV. Deletions cut 2 bases from V and 10 bases from J, with 12 bases between. In DNA form, the CDR3 reads TGTGCCAGCAGCTTAATTGGTAATGTGTCACCCCTCCACTTT. As protein: CASSLIGNVSPLHF.

This clone appeared a single time. CDR3 DNA sequence: TGCGCCAGCAGCTTGGAAGGAACCCTAAATGAGCAGTTCTTC. Translating it yields CASSLEGTLNEQFF. The rearrangement joins TRBV5-1 to TRBJ2-1; D unclear. The CDR3 runs to 14 residues. CDR1 is SGHRS, CDR2 YFSETQ, per germline. V lost 0 bases and J 7 bases, leaving 11 bases between the germline ends. The full variable domain, completed using reference TRBV5-1 and TRBJ2-1, is KAGVTQTPRYLIKTRGQQVTLSCSPISGHRSVSWYQQTPGQGLQFLFEYFSETQRNKGNFPGRFSGRQFSNSRSEMNVSTLELGDSALYLCASSLEGTLNEQFFGPGTRLTVL.

In its sample, this clone was seen a few times. The CDR3 DNA sequence: TGCGCCAGCAGCTTGGTTCCAGGGGATTCACCCCTCCACTTT. This gives the protein CASSLVPGDSPLHF. V and J are TRBV5-1 and TRBJ1-6; D may be TRBD1 (6 bases). Germline loops: CDR1 SGHRS, CDR2 YFSETQ. The CDR3 is 14 amino acids. V was pared by 0 bases and J by 8 bases, with 9 bases between.

The CDR3 here is CSARTGIGAFF. In nucleotides, the CDR3 is TGCAGTGCAAGGACAGGGATAGGTGCTTTCTTT. The chain combines TRBV20-1 with TRBJ1-1; 8 nucleotides align to TRBD1. V shed 6 bases, J shed 11 bases, and the junction held 8 bases outside the gene matches. From germline, CDR1 is DFQATT and CDR2 SNEGSKA (reference sequence). The CDR3 sequence is 11 residues long.

This chain uses TRBV2 with TRBJ2-3; 7 bases are a match to TRBD2. The germline V gene has CDR1 SNHLY and CDR2 FYNNEI. CDR3 length: 16 residues. J gave up 3 bases and V 5 bases, and 11 bases lay outside the gene matches. CDR3 nucleotide sequence: TGTGCCAGCAGTCCGCGGCGGGGGTGGGGGACAGATACGCAGTATTTT. Translated, it gives CASSPRRGWGTDTQYF.

Only one count was recorded for this clone. The chain joins TRBV5-6 to TRBJ1-6, with D hard to call. This CDR3 region has 13 residues. The germline CDR1 and CDR2 sequences are SGHDT and YYEEEE. V was pared by 0 bases and J by 10 bases, with 8 bases between. The CDR3 DNA is TGTGCCAGCAGCTTGGAGCAGAGATCACCCCTCCACTTT. Protein sequence: CASSLEQRSPLHF.

V and J are TRBV4-1 and TRBJ2-2; possibly TRBD2 for D (5 bases). Deletions cut 1 base from V and 4 bases from J, with 13 bases between. The CDR3 is 16 amino acids. From germline, CDR1 is MGHRA and CDR2 YSYEKL. For the CDR3, the DNA is TGCGCCAGCAGCCAAGTATGGGGTGAGGGCACCGGGGAGCTGTTTTTT. As protein: CASSQVWGEGTGELFF.

The rearrangement links TRBV7-7 to TRBJ2-2, with a weak D call TRBD2 (5 bases). Trimming cost V 9 bases and J 6 bases, with 17 bases left between them. Germline CDR1 and CDR2: SSHAT and FNYEAQ (reference sequence). This CDR3 has 14 amino acids. The DNA of the CDR3 is TGTGCCAGGCTACTAGGAAAATTTTCCGGGGAGCTGTTTTTT. Its translation is CARLLGKFSGELFF.

V gene TRBV30 combines with J gene TRBJ2-3; D is ambiguous. Trimming left V 5 bases short and J 6 bases short, with 9 bases between. The length of the CDR3 is 11 residues. Germline V gene lookup returns CDR1 GTSNPN and CDR2 SVGIG (reference sequence). CDR3 in amino acids: CAWDLGDTQYF. The CDR3 DNA reads as TGTGCCTGGGACTTGGGGGATACGCAGTATTTT. The complete variable domain, with remaining parts taken from reference TRBV30 and TRBJ2-3, reads SQTIHQWPATLVQPVGSPLSLECTVEGTSNPNLYWYRQAAGRGLQLLFYSVGIGQISSEVPQNLSASRPQDRQFILSSKKLLLSDSGFYLCAWDLGDTQYFGPGTRLTVL.

The chain links TRBV5-1 to TRBJ2-3; 7 bases agree with TRBD2. The J segment lost 2 bases and the V segment lost 3 bases, leaving 12 bases of the junction unmatched. The CDR3 has 17 residues. Germline values: CDR1 SGHRS, CDR2 YFSETQ. Here the CDR3 reads CASSSGKAGKHTDTQYF. The CDR3 nucleotides read TGCGCCAGCAGCTCCGGAAAAGCGGGGAAGCACACAGATACGCAGTATTTT.